This record covers a single TCR beta chain. As yet, its antigen is unknown. The sample carries other DNA sequences with the same CDR3. This record belongs to a study of shared clonotypes between healthy human individuals. Germline-derived CDR1 and CDR2 are SGDLS and YYNGEE. Trimming cost V 0 bases and J 2 bases; bases outside gene matches: 6. The CDR3 loop spans 16 amino acids. Positively selected for CCR7, the CD45RO-negative cells used as naive CD8 cells excluded terminally differentiated effector memory CD45RA+ cells. Overall study findings and caveats: Sharing across four donors was highest in naive CD4 (approximately 5%) and lowest in memory CD8 (approximately 0.4%). Limited genetic and exposure-history diversity came from having few donors.

The table came from immunoSEQ multiplex PCR; TCRdb's copy has only in-frame clones and leaves some out. The sample shows about 2 million clones, just under 95% of them seen only once. The V call is TRBV9, the J call TRBJ2-3; 7 bases fit TRBD2. The sequenced sample was naive CD8+ T cells sorted from blood. This TCR was sampled from a man in his late teens or twenties in good health. CDR3 loop: CASSVDGGGSTDTQYF. The CDR3 region has the DNA TGTGCCAGCAGCGTAGACGGCGGGGGATCCACAGATACGCAGTATTTT. Drawing the rest from reference TRBV9 and TRBJ2-3, the complete variable domain is DSGVTQTPKHLITATGQRVTLRCSPRSGDLSVYWYQQSLDQGLQFLIQYYNGEERAKGNILERFSAQQFPDLHSELNLSSLELGDSALYFCASSVDGGGSTDTQYFGPGTRLTVL.